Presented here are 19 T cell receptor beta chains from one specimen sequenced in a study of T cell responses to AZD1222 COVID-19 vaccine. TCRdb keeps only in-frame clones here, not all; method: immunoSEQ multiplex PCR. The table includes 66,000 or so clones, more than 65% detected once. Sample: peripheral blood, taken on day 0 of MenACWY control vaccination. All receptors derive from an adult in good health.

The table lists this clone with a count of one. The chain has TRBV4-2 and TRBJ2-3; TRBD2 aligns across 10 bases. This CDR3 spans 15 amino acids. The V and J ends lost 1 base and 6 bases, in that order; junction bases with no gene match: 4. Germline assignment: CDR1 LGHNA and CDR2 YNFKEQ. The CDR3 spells CASSQVLAGADTQYF. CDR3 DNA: TGTGCCAGCAGCCAAGTTCTAGCGGGAGCCGATACGCAGTATTTT.

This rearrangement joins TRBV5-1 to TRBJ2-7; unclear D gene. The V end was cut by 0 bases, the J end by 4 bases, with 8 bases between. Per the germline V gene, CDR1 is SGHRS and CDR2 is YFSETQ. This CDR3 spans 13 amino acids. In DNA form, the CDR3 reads TGCGCCAGCAGCTTGGGAGGCCCTTACGAGCAGTACTTC. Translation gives CASSLGGPYEQYF.

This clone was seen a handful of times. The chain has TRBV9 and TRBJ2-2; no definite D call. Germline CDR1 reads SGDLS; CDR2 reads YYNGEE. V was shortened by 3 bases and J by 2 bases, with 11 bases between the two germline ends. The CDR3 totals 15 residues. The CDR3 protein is CASSAGTPNTGELFF. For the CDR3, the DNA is TGTGCCAGCAGCGCAGGAACCCCTAACACCGGGGAGCTGTTTTTT.

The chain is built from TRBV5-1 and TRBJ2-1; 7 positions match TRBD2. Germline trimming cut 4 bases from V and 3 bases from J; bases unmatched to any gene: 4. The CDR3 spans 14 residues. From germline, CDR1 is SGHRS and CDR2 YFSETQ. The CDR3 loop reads CASSRASGYNEQFF. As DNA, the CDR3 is TGCGCCAGCAGCCGGGCTAGCGGCTACAATGAGCAGTTCTTC.

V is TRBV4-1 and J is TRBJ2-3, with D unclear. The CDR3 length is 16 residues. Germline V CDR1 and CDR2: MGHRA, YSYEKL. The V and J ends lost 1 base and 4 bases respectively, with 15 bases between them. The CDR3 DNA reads TGCGCCAGCAGCCAAGCCCCCGTTACCCCCGCAGATACGCAGTATTTT. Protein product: CASSQAPVTPADTQYF.

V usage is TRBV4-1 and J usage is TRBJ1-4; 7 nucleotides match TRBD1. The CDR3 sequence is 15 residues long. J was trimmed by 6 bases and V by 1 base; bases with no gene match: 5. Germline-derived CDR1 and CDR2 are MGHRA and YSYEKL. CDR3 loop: CASSQVKGADEKLFF. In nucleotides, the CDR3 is TGCGCCAGCAGCCAAGTCAAGGGGGCAGATGAAAAACTGTTTTTT.

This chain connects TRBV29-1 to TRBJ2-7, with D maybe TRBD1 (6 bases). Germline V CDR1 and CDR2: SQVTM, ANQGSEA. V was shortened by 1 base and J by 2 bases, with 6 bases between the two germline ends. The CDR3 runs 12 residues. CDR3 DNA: TGCAGCGTTGAAGGACAGGCCTACGAGCAGTACTTC. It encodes CSVEGQAYEQYF.

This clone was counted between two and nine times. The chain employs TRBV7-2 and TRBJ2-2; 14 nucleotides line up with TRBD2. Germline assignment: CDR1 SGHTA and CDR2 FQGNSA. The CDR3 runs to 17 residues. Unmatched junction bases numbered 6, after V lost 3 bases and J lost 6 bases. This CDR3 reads CASSFTLTSGGAGELFF. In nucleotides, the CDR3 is TGTGCCAGCAGCTTCACTTTGACTAGCGGGGGGGCCGGGGAGCTGTTTTTT. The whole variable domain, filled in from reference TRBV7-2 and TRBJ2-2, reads GAGVSQSPSNKVTEKGKDVELRCDPISGHTALYWYRQSLGQGLEFLIYFQGNSAPDKSGLPSDRFSAERTGGSVSTLTIQRTQQEDSAVYLCASSFTLTSGGAGELFFGEGSRLTVL.

The CDR3 DNA is TGTGCCAGCTCCCCGGGAGGCTCAGGGTACAATGAGCAGTTCTTC. Translated: CASSPGGSGYNEQFF. This chain uses TRBV18 with TRBJ2-1, with 7 bases lining up with TRBD2. J gave up 4 bases and V 6 bases, and 9 bases lay outside the gene matches. CDR1 KGHSH and CDR2 LQKENI come from the germline V gene. The CDR3 spans 15 residues.

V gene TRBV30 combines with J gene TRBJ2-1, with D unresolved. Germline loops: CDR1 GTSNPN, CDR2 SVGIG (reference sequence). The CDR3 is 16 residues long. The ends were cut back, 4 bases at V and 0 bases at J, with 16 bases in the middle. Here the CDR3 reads CAWNPRTLSSYNEQFF. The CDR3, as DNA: TGTGCCTGGAACCCCCGAACACTCAGCTCCTACAATGAGCAGTTCTTC.

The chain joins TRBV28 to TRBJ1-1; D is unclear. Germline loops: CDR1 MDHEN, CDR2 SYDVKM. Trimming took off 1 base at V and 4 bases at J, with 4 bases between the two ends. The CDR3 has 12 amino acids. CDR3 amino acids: CASSLSPTEAFF. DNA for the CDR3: TGTGCCAGCAGTTTATCCCCCACTGAAGCTTTCTTT.

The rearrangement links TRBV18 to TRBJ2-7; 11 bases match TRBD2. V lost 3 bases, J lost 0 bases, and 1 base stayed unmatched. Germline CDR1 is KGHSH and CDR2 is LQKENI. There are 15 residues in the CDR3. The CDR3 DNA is TGTGCCAGCTCACCGGGACTAGCGGCCTCCTACGAGCAGTACTTC. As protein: CASSPGLAASYEQYF.

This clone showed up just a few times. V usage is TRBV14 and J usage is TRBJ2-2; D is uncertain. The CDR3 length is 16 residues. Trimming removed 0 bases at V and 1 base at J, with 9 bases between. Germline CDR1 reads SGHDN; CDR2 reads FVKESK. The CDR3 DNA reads TGTGCCAGCAGCCAAGATCTGGTGGGGAACACCGGGGAGCTGTTTTTT. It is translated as CASSQDLVGNTGELFF.

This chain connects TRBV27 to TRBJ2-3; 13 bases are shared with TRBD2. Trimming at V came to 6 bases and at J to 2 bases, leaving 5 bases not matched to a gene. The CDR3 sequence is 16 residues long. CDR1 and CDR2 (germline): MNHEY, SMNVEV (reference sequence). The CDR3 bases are TGTGCCAGCAGCCTAGGACTAGCGGGGGTCACAGATACGCAGTATTTT. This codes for CASSLGLAGVTDTQYF.

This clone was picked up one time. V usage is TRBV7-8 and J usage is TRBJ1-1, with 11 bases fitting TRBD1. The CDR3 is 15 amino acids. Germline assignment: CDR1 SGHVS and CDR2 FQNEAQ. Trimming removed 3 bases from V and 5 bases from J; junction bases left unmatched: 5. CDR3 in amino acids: CASSFGGTGGTEAFF. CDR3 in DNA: TGTGCCAGCAGCTTCGGTGGGACAGGGGGAACTGAAGCTTTCTTT.

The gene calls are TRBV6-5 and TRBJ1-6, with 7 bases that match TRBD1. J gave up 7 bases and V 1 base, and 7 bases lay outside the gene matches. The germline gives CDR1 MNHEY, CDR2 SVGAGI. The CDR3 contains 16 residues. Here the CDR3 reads CASSYYAGTENSPLHF. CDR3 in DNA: TGTGCCAGCAGTTACTACGCCGGGACAGAGAATTCACCCCTCCACTTT.

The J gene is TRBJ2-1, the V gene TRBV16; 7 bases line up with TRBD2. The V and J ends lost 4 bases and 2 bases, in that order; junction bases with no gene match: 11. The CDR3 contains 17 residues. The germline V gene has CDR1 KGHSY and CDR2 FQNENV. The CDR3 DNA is TGTGCCAGCAGCCGCCCCCAAGCGGGAATTGCCTACAATGAGCAGTTCTTC. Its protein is CASSRPQAGIAYNEQFF.

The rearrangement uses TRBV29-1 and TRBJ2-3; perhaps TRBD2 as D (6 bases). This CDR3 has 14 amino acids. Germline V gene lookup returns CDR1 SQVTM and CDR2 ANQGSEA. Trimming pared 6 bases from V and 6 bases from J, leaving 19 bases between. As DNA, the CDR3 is TGCAGCGTCTCCGGCGGGAAGGCGCGGGATACGCAGTATTTT. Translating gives CSVSGGKARDTQYF.

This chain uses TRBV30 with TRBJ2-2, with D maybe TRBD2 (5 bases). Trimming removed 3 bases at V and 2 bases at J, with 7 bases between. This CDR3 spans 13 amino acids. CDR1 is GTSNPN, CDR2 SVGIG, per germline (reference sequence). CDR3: CAWRTGNTGELFF. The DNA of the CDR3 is TGTGCCTGGAGGACGGGAAACACCGGGGAGCTGTTTTTT.